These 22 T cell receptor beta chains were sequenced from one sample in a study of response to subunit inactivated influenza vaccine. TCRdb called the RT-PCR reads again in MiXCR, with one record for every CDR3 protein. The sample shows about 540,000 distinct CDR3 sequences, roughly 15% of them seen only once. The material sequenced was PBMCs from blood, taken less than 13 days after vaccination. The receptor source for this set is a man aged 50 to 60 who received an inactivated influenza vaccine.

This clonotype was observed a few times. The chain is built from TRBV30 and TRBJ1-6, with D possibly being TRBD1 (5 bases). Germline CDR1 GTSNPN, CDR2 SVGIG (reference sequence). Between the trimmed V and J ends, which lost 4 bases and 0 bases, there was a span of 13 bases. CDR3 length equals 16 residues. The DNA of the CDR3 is TGTGCCTGGAAAGACAGTGGGGGCTCCTATAATTCACCCCTCCACTTT. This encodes CAWKDSGGSYNSPLHF. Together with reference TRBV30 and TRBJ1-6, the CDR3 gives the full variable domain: SQTIHQWPATLVQPVGSPLSLECTVEGTSNPNLYWYRQAAGRGLQLLFYSVGIGQISSEVPQNLSASRPQDRQFILSSKKLLLSDSGFYLCAWKDSGGSYNSPLHFGNGTRLTVT.

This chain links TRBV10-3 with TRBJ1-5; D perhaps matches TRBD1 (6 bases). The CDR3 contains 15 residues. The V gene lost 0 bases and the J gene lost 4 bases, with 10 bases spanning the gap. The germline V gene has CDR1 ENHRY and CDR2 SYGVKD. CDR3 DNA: TGTGCCATCAGTGAGTCGAGGGGGAATAATCAGCCCCAGCATTTT. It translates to CAISESRGNNQPQHF.

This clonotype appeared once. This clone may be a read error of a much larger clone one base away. The CDR3 is CASGPSWSLAETQYF. In DNA, the CDR3 is TGTGCCAGCGGACCTAGCTGGTCCCTGGCAGAGACCCAGTACTTC. This sequence joins TRBV7-2 and TRBJ2-5; maybe TRBD2 (5 bases). Germline V CDR1 and CDR2: SGHTA, FQGNSA. With 8 bases removed from V and 4 bases from J, the gap between germline ends came to 20 bases. The CDR3 runs 15 residues.

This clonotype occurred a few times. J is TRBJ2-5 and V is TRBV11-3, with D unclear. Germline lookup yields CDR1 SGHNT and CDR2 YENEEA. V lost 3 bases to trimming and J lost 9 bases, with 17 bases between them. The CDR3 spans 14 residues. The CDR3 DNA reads TGTGCCAGCAGCTTCCAGTCAGTCACATTGGCCCAGTACTTC. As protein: CASSFQSVTLAQYF.

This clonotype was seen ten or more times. This CDR3 reads CSVPPGGEQFF. CDR3 in DNA: TGCAGCGTCCCCCCGGGAGGGGAGCAGTTCTTC. The gene calls are TRBV29-1 and TRBJ2-1; 8 bases are a match to TRBD2. Germline CDR1 is SQVTM and CDR2 is ANQGSEA. The CDR3 is 11 residues long. The V segment lost 6 bases and the J segment 10 bases; nucleotides outside the gene matches: 5.

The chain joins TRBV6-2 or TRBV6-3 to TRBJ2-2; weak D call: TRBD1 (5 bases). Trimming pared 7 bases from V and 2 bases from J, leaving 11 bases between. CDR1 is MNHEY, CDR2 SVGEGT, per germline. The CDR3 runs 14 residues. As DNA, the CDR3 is TGTGCCAGCAAGAATCAGGGAAACACCGGGGAGCTGTTTTTT. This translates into CASKNQGNTGELFF.

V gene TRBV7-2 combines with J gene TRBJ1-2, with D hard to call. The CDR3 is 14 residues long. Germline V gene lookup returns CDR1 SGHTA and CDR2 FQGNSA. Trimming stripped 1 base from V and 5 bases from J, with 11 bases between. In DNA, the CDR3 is TGTGCCAGCAGCTTAGTGGCGGACCCATATGGCTACACCTTC. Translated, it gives CASSLVADPYGYTF.

CDR3 in amino acids: CASRARDTEAFF. The CDR3 DNA follows: TGTGCCAGCAGGGCCCGGGACACTGAAGCTTTCTTT. The V and J genes are TRBV12-3 or TRBV12-4 and TRBJ1-1; D unresolved. Trimming removed 6 bases at V and 3 bases at J, with 8 bases between. This CDR3 is built from 12 residues.

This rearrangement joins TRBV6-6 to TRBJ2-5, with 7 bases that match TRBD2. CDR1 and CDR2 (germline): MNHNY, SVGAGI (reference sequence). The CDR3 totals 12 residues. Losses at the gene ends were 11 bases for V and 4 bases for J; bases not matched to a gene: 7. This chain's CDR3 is CAAGRGTETQYF. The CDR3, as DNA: TGTGCCGCAGGGAGGGGTACAGAGACCCAGTACTTC.

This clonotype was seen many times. In nucleotides, the CDR3 is TGTGCCAGCAGCCCCGGTGGTTTTGGCGGGGGCCATACCAGCTCCTACAATGAGCAGTTCTTC. Translation gives CASSPGGFGGGHTSSYNEQFF. The V and J genes are TRBV6-2 or TRBV6-3 and TRBJ2-1, with D possibly being TRBD2 (7 bases). Germline CDR1 reads MNHEY; CDR2 reads SVGEGT. This CDR3 comprises 21 residues. V was trimmed by 6 bases and J by 0 bases, leaving 30 bases between them.

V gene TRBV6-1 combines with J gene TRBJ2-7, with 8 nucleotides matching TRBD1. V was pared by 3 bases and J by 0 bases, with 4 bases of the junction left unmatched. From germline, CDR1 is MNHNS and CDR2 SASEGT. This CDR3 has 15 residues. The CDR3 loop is CASSDGQGLSYEQYF. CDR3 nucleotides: TGTGCCAGCAGTGATGGACAGGGACTCTCCTACGAGCAGTACTTC.

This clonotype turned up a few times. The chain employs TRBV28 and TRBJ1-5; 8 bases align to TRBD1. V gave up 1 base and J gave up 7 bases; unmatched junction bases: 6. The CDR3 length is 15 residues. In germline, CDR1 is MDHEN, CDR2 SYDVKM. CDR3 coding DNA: TGTGCCAGCAGTTTATTAGGACAGGGCGGCCAGCCCCAGCATTTT. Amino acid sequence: CASSLLGQGGQPQHF.

The CDR3 region has the DNA TGTGCCAGCAGCCCACGAAAGCCAGGGGGAAGATTACAAGAGACCCAGTACTTC. Its protein product is CASSPRKPGGRLQETQYF. V gene TRBV7-8 combines with J gene TRBJ2-5; the match to TRBD1 covers 7 bases. The V and J ends lost 5 bases and 2 bases, in that order; junction bases with no gene match: 17. CDR1 is SGHVS and CDR2 is FQNEAQ in the germline V gene. The CDR3 extends over 18 amino acids.

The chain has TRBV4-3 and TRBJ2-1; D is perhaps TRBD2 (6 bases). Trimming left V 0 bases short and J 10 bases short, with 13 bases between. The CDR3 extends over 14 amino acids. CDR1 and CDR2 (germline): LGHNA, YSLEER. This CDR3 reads CASSQDLIAGEQFF. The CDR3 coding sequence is TGCGCCAGCAGCCAAGATTTGATTGCGGGGGAGCAGTTCTTC.

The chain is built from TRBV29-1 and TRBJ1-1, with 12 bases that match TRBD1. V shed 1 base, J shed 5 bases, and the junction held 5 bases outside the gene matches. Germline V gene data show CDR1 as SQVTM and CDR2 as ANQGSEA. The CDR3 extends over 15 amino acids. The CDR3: CSVEGDRGLRTEAFF. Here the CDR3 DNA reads TGCAGCGTTGAAGGGGACAGGGGGCTTAGGACTGAAGCTTTCTTT.

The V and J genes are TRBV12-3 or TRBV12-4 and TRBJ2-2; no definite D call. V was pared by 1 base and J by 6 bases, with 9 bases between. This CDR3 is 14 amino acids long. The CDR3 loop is CASSLVVSPGELFF. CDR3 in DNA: TGTGCCAGCAGTTTAGTGGTTAGCCCCGGGGAGCTGTTTTTT.

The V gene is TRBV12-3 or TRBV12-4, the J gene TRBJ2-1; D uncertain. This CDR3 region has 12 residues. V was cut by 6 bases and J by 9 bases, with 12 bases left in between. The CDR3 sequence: CASSSSPPEQFF. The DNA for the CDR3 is TGTGCCAGCAGCTCATCCCCCCCTGAGCAGTTCTTC.

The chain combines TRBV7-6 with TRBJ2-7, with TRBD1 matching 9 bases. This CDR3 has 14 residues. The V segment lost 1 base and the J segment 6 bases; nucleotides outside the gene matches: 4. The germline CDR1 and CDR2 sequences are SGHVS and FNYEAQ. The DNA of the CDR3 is TGTGCCAGCAGCTTAGTGGGACAGGGAAGCGAGCAGTACTTC. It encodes CASSLVGQGSEQYF.

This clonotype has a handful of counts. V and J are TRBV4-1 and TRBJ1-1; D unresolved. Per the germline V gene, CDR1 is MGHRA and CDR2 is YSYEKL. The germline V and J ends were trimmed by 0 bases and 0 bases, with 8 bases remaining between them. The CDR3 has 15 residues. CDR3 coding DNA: TGCGCCAGCAGCCAAGATCGGCAGATGAACACTGAAGCTTTCTTT. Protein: CASSQDRQMNTEAFF.

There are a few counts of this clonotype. Written as DNA, the CDR3 is TGTGCCAGCAGCTTGGCCGGGACTAGCAGTGTGCAGTTCTTC. It yields the protein CASSLAGTSSVQFF. The genes are TRBV5-6 and TRBJ2-1; TRBD2 agrees at 9 bases. Germline CDR1 SGHDT, CDR2 YYEEEE. CDR3 length equals 14 residues. After removal of 0 bases from V and 12 bases from J, the junction contained 7 bases not matched to a gene.

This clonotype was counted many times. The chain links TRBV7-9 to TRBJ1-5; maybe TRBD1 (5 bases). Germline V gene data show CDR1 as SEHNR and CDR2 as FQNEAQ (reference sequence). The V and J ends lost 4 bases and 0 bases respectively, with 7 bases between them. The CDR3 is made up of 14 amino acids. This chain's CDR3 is CASSSGGSNQPQHF. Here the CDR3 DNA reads TGTGCCAGCAGCTCTGGGGGTAGCAATCAGCCCCAGCATTTT. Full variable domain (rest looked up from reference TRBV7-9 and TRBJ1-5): DTGVSQNPRHKITKRGQNVTFRCDPISEHNRLYWYRQTLGQGPEFLTYFQNEAQLEKSRLLSDRFSAERPKGSFSTLEIQRTEQGDSAMYLCASSSGGSNQPQHFGDGTRLSIL.

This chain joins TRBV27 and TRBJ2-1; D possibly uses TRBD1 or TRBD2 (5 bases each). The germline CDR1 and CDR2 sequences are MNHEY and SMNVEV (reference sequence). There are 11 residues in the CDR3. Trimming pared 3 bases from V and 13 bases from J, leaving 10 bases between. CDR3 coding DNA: TGTGCCAGCAGTTTTGGGGGTCGACAGTTCTTC. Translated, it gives CASSFGGRQFF.